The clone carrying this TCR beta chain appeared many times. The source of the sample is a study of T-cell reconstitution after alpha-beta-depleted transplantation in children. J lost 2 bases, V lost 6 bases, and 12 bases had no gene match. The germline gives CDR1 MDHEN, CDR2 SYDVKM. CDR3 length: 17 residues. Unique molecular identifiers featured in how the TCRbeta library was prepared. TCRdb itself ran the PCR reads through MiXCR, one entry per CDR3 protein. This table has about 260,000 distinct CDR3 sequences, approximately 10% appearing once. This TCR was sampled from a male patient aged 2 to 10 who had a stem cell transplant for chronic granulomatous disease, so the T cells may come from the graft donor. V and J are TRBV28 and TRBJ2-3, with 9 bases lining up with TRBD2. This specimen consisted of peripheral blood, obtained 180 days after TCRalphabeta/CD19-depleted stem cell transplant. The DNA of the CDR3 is TGTGCCAGCAGGCAGAGACTAGCGGCAACGTTCACAGATACGCAGTATTTT. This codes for CASRQRLAATFTDTQYF. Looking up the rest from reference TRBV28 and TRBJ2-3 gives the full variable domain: DVKVTQSSRYLVKRTGEKVFLECVQDMDHENMFWYRQDPGLGLRLIYFSYDVKMKEKGDIPEGYSVSREKKERFSLILESASTNQTSMYLCASRQRLAATFTDTQYFGPGTRLTVL.